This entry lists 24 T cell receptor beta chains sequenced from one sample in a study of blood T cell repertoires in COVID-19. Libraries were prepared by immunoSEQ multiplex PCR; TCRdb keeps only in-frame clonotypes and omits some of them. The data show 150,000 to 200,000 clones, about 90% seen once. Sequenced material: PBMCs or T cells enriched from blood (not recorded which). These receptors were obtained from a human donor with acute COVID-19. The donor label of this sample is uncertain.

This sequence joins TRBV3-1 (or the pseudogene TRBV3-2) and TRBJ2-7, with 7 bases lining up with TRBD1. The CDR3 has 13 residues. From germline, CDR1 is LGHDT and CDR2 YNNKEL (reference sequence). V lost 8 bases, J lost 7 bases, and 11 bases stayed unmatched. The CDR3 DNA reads TGTGCCAGCGGGCCTCTAGGGGGCCGGGAGCAGTACTTC. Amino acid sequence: CASGPLGGREQYF.

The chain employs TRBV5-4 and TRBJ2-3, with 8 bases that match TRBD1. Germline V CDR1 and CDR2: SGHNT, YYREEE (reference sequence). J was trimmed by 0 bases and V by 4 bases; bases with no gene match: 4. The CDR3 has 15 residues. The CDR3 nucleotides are TGTGCCAGCAGCCCCTGGACAGGGAGCACAGATACGCAGTATTTT. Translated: CASSPWTGSTDTQYF.

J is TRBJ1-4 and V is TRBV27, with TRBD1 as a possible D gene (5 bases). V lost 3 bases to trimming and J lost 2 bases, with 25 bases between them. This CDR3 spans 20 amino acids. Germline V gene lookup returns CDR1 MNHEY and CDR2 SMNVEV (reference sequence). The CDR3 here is CASSLATRAAGGLTNEKLFF. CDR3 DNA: TGTGCCAGCAGTTTGGCTACCAGGGCAGCCGGGGGGTTGACTAATGAAAAACTGTTTTTT.

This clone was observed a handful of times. The CDR3 sequence: CASSAAGGTDYNEQFF. CDR3 DNA sequence: TGTGCCAGCAGCGCCGCGGGGGGGACAGACTACAATGAGCAGTTCTTC. The chain links TRBV9 to TRBJ2-1; 9 bases agree with TRBD2. The germline gives CDR1 SGDLS, CDR2 YYNGEE. With V trimmed by 3 bases and J by 3 bases, 7 bases remained unmatched. This CDR3 is built from 16 residues.

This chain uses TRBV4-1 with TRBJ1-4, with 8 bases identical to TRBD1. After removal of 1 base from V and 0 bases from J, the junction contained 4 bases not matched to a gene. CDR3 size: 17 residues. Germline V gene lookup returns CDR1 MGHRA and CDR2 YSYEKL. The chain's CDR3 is CASSQAQGASTNEKLFF. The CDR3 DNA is TGCGCCAGCAGCCAAGCGCAGGGGGCTTCAACTAATGAAAAACTGTTTTTT.

CDR3 DNA: TGTGCCAGTAGTATTAGTAGCGGGGGCTCGGTCGGAGAGACCCAGTACTTC. It yields the protein CASSISSGGSVGETQYF. V gene TRBV19 combines with J gene TRBJ2-5; 9 nucleotides line up with TRBD2. The CDR3 sequence is 17 residues long. The V and J ends lost 3 bases and 4 bases, in that order; junction bases with no gene match: 12. The V gene's germline CDR1 is LNHDA and CDR2 SQIVND (reference sequence).

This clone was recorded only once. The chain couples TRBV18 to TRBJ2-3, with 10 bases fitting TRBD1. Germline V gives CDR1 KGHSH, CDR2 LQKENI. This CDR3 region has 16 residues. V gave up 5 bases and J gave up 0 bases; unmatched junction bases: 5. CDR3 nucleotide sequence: TGTGCCAGCTCAAAAGACAGGGGGCTTAGCACAGATACGCAGTATTTT. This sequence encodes CASSKDRGLSTDTQYF.

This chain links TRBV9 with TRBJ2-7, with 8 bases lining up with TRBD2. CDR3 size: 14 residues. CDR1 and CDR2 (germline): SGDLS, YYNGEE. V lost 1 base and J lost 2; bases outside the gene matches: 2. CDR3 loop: CASSVTAGAYEQYF. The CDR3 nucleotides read TGTGCCAGCAGCGTAACAGCGGGGGCCTACGAGCAGTACTTC.

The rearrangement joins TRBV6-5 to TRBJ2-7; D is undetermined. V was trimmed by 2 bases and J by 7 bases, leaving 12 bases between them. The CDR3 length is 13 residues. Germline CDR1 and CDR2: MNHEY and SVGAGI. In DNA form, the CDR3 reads TGTGCCAGCAGTTACGAAGGCCTCGGGGAGCAGTACTTC. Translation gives CASSYEGLGEQYF.

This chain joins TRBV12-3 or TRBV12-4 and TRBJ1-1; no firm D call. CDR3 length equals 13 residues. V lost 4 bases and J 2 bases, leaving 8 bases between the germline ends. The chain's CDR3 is CASSSDINTEAFF. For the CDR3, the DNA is TGTGCCAGCAGTTCCGACATTAACACTGAAGCTTTCTTT.

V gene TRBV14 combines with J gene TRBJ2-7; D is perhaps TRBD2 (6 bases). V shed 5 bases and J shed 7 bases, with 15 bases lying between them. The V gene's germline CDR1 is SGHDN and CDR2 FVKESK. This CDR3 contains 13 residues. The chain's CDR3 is CASSLYYSGEQYF. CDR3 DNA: TGTGCCAGCAGCTTATACTATAGCGGTGAGCAGTACTTC.

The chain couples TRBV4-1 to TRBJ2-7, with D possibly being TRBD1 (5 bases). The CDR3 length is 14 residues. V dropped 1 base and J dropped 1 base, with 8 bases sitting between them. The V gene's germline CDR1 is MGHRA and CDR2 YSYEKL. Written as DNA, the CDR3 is TGCGCCAGCAGCCAAGGGACAAATTCCTACGAGCAGTACTTC. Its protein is CASSQGTNSYEQYF.

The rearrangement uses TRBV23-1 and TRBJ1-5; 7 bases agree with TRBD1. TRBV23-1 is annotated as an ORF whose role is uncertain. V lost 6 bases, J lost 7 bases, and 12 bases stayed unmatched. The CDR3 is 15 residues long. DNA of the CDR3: TGCGCCAGCAGCCGAGACAGGGTGGACAGACAGCCCCAGCATTTT. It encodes CASSRDRVDRQPQHF.

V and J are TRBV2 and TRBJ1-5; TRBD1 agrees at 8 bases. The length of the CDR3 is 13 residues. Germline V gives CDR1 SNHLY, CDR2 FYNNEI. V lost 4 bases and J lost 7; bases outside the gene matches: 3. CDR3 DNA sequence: TGTGCCAGCAGTGGGACAGGGACCCAGCCCCAGCATTTT. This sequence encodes CASSGTGTQPQHF.

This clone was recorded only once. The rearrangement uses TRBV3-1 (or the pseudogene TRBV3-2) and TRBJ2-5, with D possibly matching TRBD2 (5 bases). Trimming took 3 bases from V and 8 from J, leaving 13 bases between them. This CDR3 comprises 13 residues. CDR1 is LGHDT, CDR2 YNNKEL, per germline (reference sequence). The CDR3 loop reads CASSQTLGETQYF. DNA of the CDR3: TGTGCCAGCAGCCAGACCCTGGGAGAAACCCAGTACTTC.

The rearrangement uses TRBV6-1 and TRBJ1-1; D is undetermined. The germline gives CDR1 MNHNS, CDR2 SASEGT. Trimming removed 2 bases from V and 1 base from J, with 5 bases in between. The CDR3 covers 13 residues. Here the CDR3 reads CASSERRNTEAFF. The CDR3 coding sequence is TGTGCCAGCAGTGAAAGGAGGAACACTGAAGCTTTCTTT.

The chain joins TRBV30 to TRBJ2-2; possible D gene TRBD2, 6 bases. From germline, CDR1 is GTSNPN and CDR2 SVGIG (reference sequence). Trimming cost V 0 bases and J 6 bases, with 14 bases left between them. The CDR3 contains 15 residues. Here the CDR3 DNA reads TGTGCCTGGAGTGTAGGAGGGGCTGGGTCCGGGGAGCTGTTTTTT. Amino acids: CAWSVGGAGSGELFF.

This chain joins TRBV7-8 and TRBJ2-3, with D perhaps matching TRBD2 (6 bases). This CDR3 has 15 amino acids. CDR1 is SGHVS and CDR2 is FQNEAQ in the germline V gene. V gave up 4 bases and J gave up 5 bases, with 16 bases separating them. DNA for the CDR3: TGTGCCAGCAGCTCCCCCCAACCCGGGAGAGATACGCAGTATTTT. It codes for CASSSPQPGRDTQYF.

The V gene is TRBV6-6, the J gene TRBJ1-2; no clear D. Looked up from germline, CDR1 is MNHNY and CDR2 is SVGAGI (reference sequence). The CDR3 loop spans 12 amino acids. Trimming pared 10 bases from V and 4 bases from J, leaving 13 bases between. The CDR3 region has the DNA TGTGCCAACTCGGGATCGGGCTATGGCTACACCTTC. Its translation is CANSGSGYGYTF.

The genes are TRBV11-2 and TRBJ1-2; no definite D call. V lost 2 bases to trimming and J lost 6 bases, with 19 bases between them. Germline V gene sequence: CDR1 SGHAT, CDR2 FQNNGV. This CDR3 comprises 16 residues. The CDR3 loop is CASSLYPPGRKDGYTF. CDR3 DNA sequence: TGTGCCAGCAGCTTATATCCCCCAGGCAGAAAGGATGGCTACACCTTC.

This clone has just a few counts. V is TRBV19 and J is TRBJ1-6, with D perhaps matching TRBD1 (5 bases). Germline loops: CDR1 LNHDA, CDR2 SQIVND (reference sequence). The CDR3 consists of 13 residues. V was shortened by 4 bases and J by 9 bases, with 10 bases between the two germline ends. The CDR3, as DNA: TGTGCCAGTAGTAAGGCCAGGGTTTCACCCCTCCACTTT. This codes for CASSKARVSPLHF.

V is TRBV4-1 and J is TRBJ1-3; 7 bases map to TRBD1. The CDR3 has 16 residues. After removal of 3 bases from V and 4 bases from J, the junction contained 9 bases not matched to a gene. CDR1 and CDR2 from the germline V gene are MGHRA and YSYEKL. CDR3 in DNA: TGCGCCAGCAGCCACCTCGCTACAGGGGCCGGAAACACCATATATTTT. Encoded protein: CASSHLATGAGNTIYF.

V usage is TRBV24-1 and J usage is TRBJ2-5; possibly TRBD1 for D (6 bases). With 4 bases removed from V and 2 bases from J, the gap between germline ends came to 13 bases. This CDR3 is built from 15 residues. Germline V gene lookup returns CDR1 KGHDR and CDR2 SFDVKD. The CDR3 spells CATSDSQGYQETQYF. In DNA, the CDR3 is TGTGCCACCAGTGACTCACAGGGCTATCAAGAGACCCAGTACTTC.

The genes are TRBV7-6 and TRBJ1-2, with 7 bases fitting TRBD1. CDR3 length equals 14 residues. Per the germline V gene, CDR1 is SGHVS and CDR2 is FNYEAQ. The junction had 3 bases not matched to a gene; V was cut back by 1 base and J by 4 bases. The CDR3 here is CASSLDRGGYGYTF. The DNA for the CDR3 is TGTGCCAGCAGCTTAGACAGGGGAGGCTATGGCTACACCTTC.